The T cell receptor beta chain under discussion was sequenced for a study of cytomegalovirus exposure and HLA in healthy donors. Whole-study results and caveats: Cytomegalovirus-associated status was assigned to about 160 TCR beta chains. Sequence variants that were highly shared formed a cluster that was likely a sequencing artifact.

The CDR3 consists of 18 residues. The V and J ends lost 0 bases and 4 bases, in that order; junction bases with no gene match: 8. The V gene's germline CDR1 is MGHRA and CDR2 YSYEKL. The PCR used 60 Vbeta and 13 Jbeta primers. Clones were read by immunoSEQ multiplex PCR, and TCRdb kept only the in-frame ones, dropping some. This table has roughly 150,000 clones, approximately 84% appearing once. Comment on this clone: Its matching antigen is unknown.

V usage is TRBV4-1 and J usage is TRBJ2-2; 10 nucleotides agree with TRBD1. Sequenced material: PBMCs. This clonotype was sampled from a man aged 25-40 years in good health and CMV-seropositive. The CDR3 loop is CASSQDTRQGARTGELFF. CDR3 coding DNA: TGCGCCAGCAGCCAAGATACCAGACAGGGGGCACGCACCGGGGAGCTGTTTTTT.